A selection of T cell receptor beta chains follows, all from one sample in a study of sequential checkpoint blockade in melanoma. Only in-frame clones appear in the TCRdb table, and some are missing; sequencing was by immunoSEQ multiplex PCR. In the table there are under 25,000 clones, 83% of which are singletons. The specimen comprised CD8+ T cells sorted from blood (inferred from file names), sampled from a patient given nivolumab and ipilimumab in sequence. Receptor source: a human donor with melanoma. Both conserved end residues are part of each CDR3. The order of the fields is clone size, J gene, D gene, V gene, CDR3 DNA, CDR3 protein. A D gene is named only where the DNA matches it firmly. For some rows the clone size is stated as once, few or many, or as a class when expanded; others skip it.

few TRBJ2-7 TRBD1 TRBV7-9 TGTGCCAGCAGCTCTAGGGACAGGGACTACGAGCAGTACTTC CASSSRDRDYEQYF
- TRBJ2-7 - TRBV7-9 TGTGCCAGCAGCTTGGCAGACTACGAGCAGTACTTC CASSLADYEQYF
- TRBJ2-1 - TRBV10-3 TGTGCCATCGGGTCGCCCGGGACACAGACCTACAATGAGCAGTTCTTC CAIGSPGTQTYNEQFF
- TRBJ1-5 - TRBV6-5 TGTGCCAGCAGTCAATGGGGGGGTCAGCCCCAACATTTT CASSQWGGQPQHF
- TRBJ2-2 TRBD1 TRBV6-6 TGTGCCAGCAGTCCACAGGGGGCGCGGGAGCTGTTTTTT CASSPQGARELFF
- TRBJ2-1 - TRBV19 TGTGCCAGTAGGGATAGCGGAACCTACAATGAGCAGTTCTTC CASRDSGTYNEQFF
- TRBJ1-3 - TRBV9 TGTGCCAGCAGCGTAGCTCCAGGAGGGTCCGGAAACACCATATATTTT CASSVAPGGSGNTIYF
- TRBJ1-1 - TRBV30 TGTGCCTGGAGTGTACTAGGGACTGAAGCTTTCTTT CAWSVLGTEAFF
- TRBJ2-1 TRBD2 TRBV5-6 TGTGCCAGCAGCGGACTAGGGGCGGGGGGCTCCTACAATGAGCAGTTCTTC CASSGLGAGGSYNEQFF
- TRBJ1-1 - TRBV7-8 TGTGCCAGCAGCTTAGTCGAGGCGTCGGAAGCTTTCTTT CASSLVEASEAFF
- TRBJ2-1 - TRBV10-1 TGCGCCAGCAGCGGGGGGCCCCTCAATGAGCAGTTCTTC CASSGGPLNEQFF
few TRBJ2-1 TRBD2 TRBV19 TGTGCCAGTAGCAGGACTAGCGGCATGTACAATGAGCAGTTCTTC CASSRTSGMYNEQFF
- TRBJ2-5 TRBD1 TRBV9 TGTGCCAGCAGCATCGGGACAGACCAAGAGACCCAGTACTTC CASSIGTDQETQYF
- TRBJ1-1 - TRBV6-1 TGTGCCAGCAGTCCGAAGCTCGACAGGAACACTGAAGCTTTCTTT CASSPKLDRNTEAFF
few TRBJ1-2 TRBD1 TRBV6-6 TGTGCCAGCAGAATAGGGACAGTTTATGGCTACACCTTC CASRIGTVYGYTF
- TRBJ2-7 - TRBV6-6 TGTGCCAGCACGGGGGATACCTACGAGCAGTACTTC CASTGDTYEQYF
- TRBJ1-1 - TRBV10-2 TGCGCCAGCAGTGAGTCGAGAGGGAGGACTGAAGCTTTCTTT CASSESRGRTEAFF
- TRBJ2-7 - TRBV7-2 TGTGCCAGCAGCTTTACCGCGGGACCGACCTACGAGCAGTACTTC CASSFTAGPTYEQYF
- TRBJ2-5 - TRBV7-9 TGTGCCAGCAGCGTCCCCCCAGGCGACCCGGCGGAGACCCAGTACTTC CASSVPPGDPAETQYF
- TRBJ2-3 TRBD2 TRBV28 TGTGCCAGCAGTCTCCCGACTAGCGGGGAGGGCTCTGCTAGCACAGATACGCAGTATTTT CASSLPTSGEGSASTDTQYF
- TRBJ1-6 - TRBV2 TGTGCCAGCAGCTTAAGGCCGATTTACCAGGAAAGCTCCTATAATTCACCCCTCCACTTT CASSLRPIYQESSYNSPLHF
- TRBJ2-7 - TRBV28 TGTGCCAGCAGTCTAGGGGGCTACGAGCAGTACTTC CASSLGGYEQYF
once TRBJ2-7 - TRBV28 TGTGCCAGCAGTCCCGAGGGGGAGATCCACGAGCAGTACTTC CASSPEGEIHEQYF
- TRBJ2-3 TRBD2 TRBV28 TGTGCCAGCAGTTTGGGTAGCGGGAGGCTGACTCGCACAGATACGCAGTATTTT CASSLGSGRLTRTDTQYF
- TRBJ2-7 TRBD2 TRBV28 TGTGCCAGCAGTTCATTCAGCGGGGTCCTCTCCTACGAGCAGTACTTC CASSSFSGVLSYEQYF
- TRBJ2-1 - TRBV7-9 TGTGCCAGCACCCCCCCAGGGATCGATGAGCAGTTCTTC CASTPPGIDEQFF
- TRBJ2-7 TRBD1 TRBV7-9 TGTGCCAGCAGCTACCTGGGACAGGGGGCGCGGGTACCCGAGCAGTACTTC CASSYLGQGARVPEQYF
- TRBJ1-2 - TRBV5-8 TGTGCCAGCAGCACCCGGGGGGGAGATTCGCGGGGCTACACCTTC CASSTRGGDSRGYTF
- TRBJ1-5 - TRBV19 TGTGCCAGTAGTGCTGCCAGCGTGGGGCCCCAGCATTTT CASSAASVGPQHF
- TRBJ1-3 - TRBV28 TGTGCCAGCAGTTTATCTACAGGGTTGGGAAACACCATATATTTT CASSLSTGLGNTIYF
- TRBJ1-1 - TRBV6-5 TGTGCCAGCGGACACCAGAGGAACACTGAAGCTTTCTTT CASGHQRNTEAFF
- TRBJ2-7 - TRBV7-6 TGTGCCAGCAGCCCCGGGACCTACGAGCAGTACTTC CASSPGTYEQYF
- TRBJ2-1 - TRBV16 TGTGCCAGCAGCCAATCCGGGACAAACAATGAGCAGTTCTTC CASSQSGTNNEQFF
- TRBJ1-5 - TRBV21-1 TGTGCCAGCAGCAATGGGACAGACCATAGCAATCAGCCCCAGCATTTT CASSNGTDHSNQPQHF
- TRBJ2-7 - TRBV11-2 TGTGCCAGCAGCTTACAACCAGGGACCTACGAGCAGTACTTC CASSLQPGTYEQYF
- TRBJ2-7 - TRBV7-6 TGTGCCAGCAGCTTAACGGAGACAGACTCCTACGAGCAGTACTTC CASSLTETDSYEQYF
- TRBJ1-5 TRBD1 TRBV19 TGTGCCAGTAGTATGGGAGGACAGGCCGGGGTTATGGGCAATCAGCCCCAGCATTTT CASSMGGQAGVMGNQPQHF